Listed here are 7 T cell receptor beta chains from one sample, sequenced in a study of blood T cell repertoires in COVID-19. Produced via immunoSEQ multiplex PCR; TCRdb's table is partial and in-frame only. The sample lists about 120,000 clones; about 89% were seen once. The sequenced sample consisted of peripheral blood. The source of these receptors is a woman between 65 and 79 years old with acute or convalescent COVID-19.

This sequence joins TRBV19 and TRBJ2-7; 9 positions match TRBD1. CDR3 length: 15 amino acids. Germline V gene sequence: CDR1 LNHDA, CDR2 SQIVND (reference sequence). Germline trimming cut 8 bases from V and 2 bases from J; bases unmatched to any gene: 10. DNA of the CDR3: TGTGCCAGTGGGGATGATGGGACAGGGACCTACGAGCAGTACTTC. Its protein product is CASGDDGTGTYEQYF.

V usage is TRBV13 and J usage is TRBJ1-1; D is unclear. The CDR3 consists of 17 residues. V was trimmed by 5 bases and J by 0 bases, leaving 19 bases between them. CDR1 is PRHDT, CDR2 FYEKMQ, per germline (reference sequence). The DNA for the CDR3 is TGTGCCAGCAGCCCGAAGTCCCCTTTAGCGATGAACACTGAAGCTTTCTTT. Its protein product is CASSPKSPLAMNTEAFF.

This rearrangement joins TRBV19 to TRBJ1-1; TRBD1 might be the D (5 bases). The CDR3 consists of 13 residues. V lost 8 bases, J lost 3 bases, and 13 bases lay in between. In germline, CDR1 is LNHDA, CDR2 SQIVND (reference sequence). CDR3 residues: CASSGGAYTEAFF. The CDR3 DNA sequence: TGTGCCAGTTCTGGAGGGGCTTACACTGAAGCTTTCTTT.

This sequence joins TRBV28 and TRBJ1-6; no firm D call. The V gene's germline CDR1 is MDHEN and CDR2 SYDVKM. Trimming took off 2 bases at V and 7 bases at J, with 6 bases between the two ends. This CDR3 region has 13 residues. DNA of the CDR3: TGTGCCAGCAGTTTACCCCGGAATTCACCCCTCCACTTT. Its protein is CASSLPRNSPLHF.

The chain employs TRBV2 and TRBJ1-1, with D possibly matching TRBD1 (6 bases). CDR1 and CDR2 (germline): SNHLY, FYNNEI. This CDR3 spans 15 amino acids. V shed 5 bases and J shed 1 base, with 14 bases lying between them. CDR3 sequence: CASSSLTGQNTEAFF. CDR3 sequence (DNA): TGTGCCAGCAGTTCCTTGACAGGACAGAACACTGAAGCTTTCTTT.

The rearrangement uses TRBV2 and TRBJ1-2; D perhaps matches TRBD1 (6 bases). This CDR3 is built from 13 residues. Deletions cut 3 bases from V and 7 bases from J, with 12 bases between. Germline V gives CDR1 SNHLY, CDR2 FYNNEI. This CDR3 is CASSDDRGGGYTF. In DNA, the CDR3 is TGTGCCAGCAGTGATGATAGGGGGGGTGGCTACACCTTC.

The chain couples TRBV2 to TRBJ1-4; 8 bases are a match to TRBD1. Trimming removed 1 base from V and 11 bases from J; junction bases left unmatched: 0. The CDR3 is 12 residues long. Per germline, CDR1 SNHLY and CDR2 FYNNEI. CDR3 region: CASSEGTGKLFF. The CDR3 DNA sequence: TGTGCCAGCAGTGAAGGGACAGGGAAACTGTTTTTT. The full variable domain, completed using reference TRBV2 and TRBJ1-4, is EPEVTQTPSHQVTQMGQEVILRCVPISNHLYFYWYRQILGQKVEFLVSFYNNEISEKSEIFDDQFSVERPDGSNFTLKIRSTKLEDSAMYFCASSEGTGKLFFGSGTQLSVL.